Listed below are T cell receptor beta chains from one sample, sequenced in a study of graft-versus-host responses after intestinal transplantation. Libraries were prepared by immunoSEQ multiplex PCR; TCRdb keeps only in-frame clonotypes and omits some of them. The sample holds 7,500 or so clones, roughly 85% seen once. The source was ileum tissue, collected about 130 days after transplant. The receptors here all came from a human patient who received an intestinal transplant, so some T cells may come from the graft donor. CDR3s include the opening cysteine and the closing phenylalanine or tryptophan. Each record gives: D gene, clone size, V gene, J gene, CDR3 protein, CDR3 DNA. A D gene is named only where the DNA matches it firmly. Clone size is not always given. Where it is, it says once, few, many or a class for expanded clones.

d_call: .; clone_size: .; v_call: TRBV5-6; j_call: TRBJ1-5; cdr3_aa: CASSPYDSRNQPQHF; cdr3_nt: TGTGCCAGCAGCCCATATGACAGCCGAAATCAGCCCCAGCATTTT
d_call: TRBD2; clone_size: .; v_call: TRBV14; j_call: TRBJ2-5; cdr3_aa: CASSQDLLGGRMQETQYF; cdr3_nt: TGTGCCAGCAGCCAAGATCTCTTGGGGGGGAGGATGCAAGAGACCCAGTACTTC
d_call: .; clone_size: .; v_call: TRBV5-1; j_call: TRBJ1-4; cdr3_aa: CASSLGSSTNEKLFF; cdr3_nt: TGCGCCAGCAGCCTAGGGAGTTCAACTAATGAAAAACTGTTTTTT
d_call: .; clone_size: .; v_call: TRBV6-1; j_call: TRBJ1-6; cdr3_aa: CASSEAWTYSNSPLHF; cdr3_nt: TGTGCCAGCAGTGAAGCGTGGACATACTCTAATTCACCCCTCCACTTT
d_call: .; clone_size: few; v_call: TRBV5-6; j_call: TRBJ2-7; cdr3_aa: CASSLVGYEQYF; cdr3_nt: TGTGCCAGCAGCTTGGTGGGTTACGAGCAGTACTTC
d_call: .; clone_size: .; v_call: TRBV27; j_call: TRBJ2-1; cdr3_aa: CASSYLGVGYNEQFF; cdr3_nt: TGTGCCAGCAGTTATCTGGGAGTCGGGTACAATGAGCAGTTCTTC
d_call: .; clone_size: few; v_call: TRBV2; j_call: TRBJ1-1; cdr3_aa: CASKKEMNTEAFF; cdr3_nt: TGTGCCAGCAAGAAGGAGATGAACACTGAAGCTTTCTTT
d_call: .; clone_size: .; v_call: TRBV7-3; j_call: TRBJ1-5; cdr3_aa: CASSYTGTRQPQHF; cdr3_nt: TGTGCCAGCAGTTACACCGGGACACGACAGCCCCAGCATTTT
d_call: .; clone_size: .; v_call: TRBV7-9; j_call: TRBJ2-2; cdr3_aa: CAKGEGNTGELFF; cdr3_nt: TGTGCCAAAGGCGAGGGGAACACCGGGGAGCTGTTTTTT
d_call: .; clone_size: .; v_call: TRBV30; j_call: TRBJ2-7; cdr3_aa: CAWSVKGLSSGEQYF; cdr3_nt: TGTGCCTGGAGTGTGAAAGGACTATCGTCGGGCGAGCAGTACTTC
d_call: .; clone_size: few; v_call: TRBV19; j_call: TRBJ1-1; cdr3_aa: CASSRSSGHSTEAFF; cdr3_nt: TGTGCCAGTAGTCGTTCGAGTGGCCATAGCACTGAAGCTTTCTTT
d_call: .; clone_size: .; v_call: TRBV7-9; j_call: TRBJ2-2; cdr3_aa: CASSNRAGGNPGELFF; cdr3_nt: TGTGCCAGCAGCAATCGAGCGGGTGGAAACCCCGGGGAGCTGTTTTTT
d_call: TRBD1; clone_size: .; v_call: TRBV30; j_call: TRBJ1-4; cdr3_aa: CALAFNRGVEKLFF; cdr3_nt: TGTGCCTTGGCTTTCAACAGGGGAGTTGAAAAACTGTTTTTT
d_call: .; clone_size: .; v_call: TRBV10-3; j_call: TRBJ1-1; cdr3_aa: CAISESGDGAFF; cdr3_nt: TGTGCCATCAGTGAGTCAGGGGACGGAGCTTTCTTT
d_call: .; clone_size: .; v_call: TRBV7-3; j_call: TRBJ1-5; cdr3_aa: CASSLTPGGRGNQPQHF; cdr3_nt: TGTGCCAGCAGCTTAACTCCCGGGGGCCGTGGCAATCAGCCCCAGCATTTT
d_call: .; clone_size: .; v_call: TRBV11-2; j_call: TRBJ1-6; cdr3_aa: CASSLNSPLHF; cdr3_nt: TGTGCCAGCAGCTTAAACTCACCCCTCCACTTT
d_call: .; clone_size: once; v_call: TRBV5-8; j_call: TRBJ2-3; cdr3_aa: CASSLAITGAGDTQYF; cdr3_nt: TGTGCCAGCAGCTTGGCCATAACGGGAGCTGGTGATACGCAGTATTTT
d_call: .; clone_size: .; v_call: TRBV4-1; j_call: TRBJ2-2; cdr3_aa: CASSQVRLTKNTGELFF; cdr3_nt: TGCGCCAGCAGCCAAGTGCGGCTAACGAAAAACACCGGGGAGCTGTTTTTT
d_call: TRBD1; clone_size: .; v_call: TRBV5-8; j_call: TRBJ2-3; cdr3_aa: CASSSRGQLGTDTQYF; cdr3_nt: TGTGCCAGCAGCTCCAGGGGACAGCTGGGCACAGATACGCAGTATTTT
d_call: TRBD1; clone_size: .; v_call: TRBV6-6; j_call: TRBJ1-5; cdr3_aa: CASSYGDRVSQPQHF; cdr3_nt: TGTGCCAGCAGTTATGGGGACAGGGTTTCCCAGCCCCAGCATTTT
d_call: .; clone_size: .; v_call: TRBV30; j_call: TRBJ1-1; cdr3_aa: CAWSPMNTEAFF; cdr3_nt: TGTGCCTGGAGCCCCATGAACACTGAAGCTTTCTTT
d_call: TRBD1; clone_size: .; v_call: TRBV5-6; j_call: TRBJ2-1; cdr3_aa: CASSWDRDLGEQFF; cdr3_nt: TGTGCCAGCAGCTGGGACAGGGATCTCGGGGAGCAGTTCTTC
d_call: TRBD1; clone_size: few; v_call: TRBV13; j_call: TRBJ1-4; cdr3_aa: CASSLYGQGGKLFF; cdr3_nt: TGTGCCAGCAGCCTATATGGACAGGGGGGAAAACTGTTTTTT
d_call: .; clone_size: .; v_call: TRBV29-1; j_call: TRBJ2-5; cdr3_aa: CSTRGGGLETQYF; cdr3_nt: TGCAGCACACGAGGGGGGGGGTTAGAGACCCAGTACTTC
d_call: TRBD1; clone_size: once; v_call: TRBV4-2; j_call: TRBJ2-4; cdr3_aa: CASSQSITGTGLNIQYF; cdr3_nt: TGTGCCAGCAGCCAATCTATCACCGGGACAGGGTTGAACATTCAGTACTTC
d_call: .; clone_size: .; v_call: TRBV6-1; j_call: TRBJ1-1; cdr3_aa: CASSEAQGRVKNTEAFF; cdr3_nt: TGTGCCAGCAGTGAAGCCCAGGGGCGCGTGAAGAACACTGAAGCTTTCTTT
d_call: TRBD2; clone_size: .; v_call: TRBV7-3; j_call: TRBJ2-3; cdr3_aa: CASSLSGLAGFTDTQYF; cdr3_nt: TGTGCCAGCAGCTTAAGTGGACTAGCGGGATTCACAGATACGCAGTATTTT
d_call: .; clone_size: .; v_call: TRBV5-5; j_call: TRBJ1-1; cdr3_aa: CASSPELGHLNTEAFF; cdr3_nt: TGTGCCAGCAGCCCAGAGTTGGGACACCTGAACACTGAAGCTTTCTTT
d_call: .; clone_size: .; v_call: TRBV9; j_call: TRBJ2-1; cdr3_aa: CASSVAGAPYNEQFF; cdr3_nt: TGTGCCAGCAGCGTAGCAGGGGCCCCCTACAATGAGCAGTTCTTC
d_call: .; clone_size: .; v_call: TRBV19; j_call: TRBJ1-5; cdr3_aa: CASSITGAWGQPQHF; cdr3_nt: TGTGCCAGTAGTATAACAGGAGCCTGGGGTCAGCCCCAGCATTTT
d_call: .; clone_size: .; v_call: TRBV27; j_call: TRBJ2-6; cdr3_aa: CASSPRRHGANVLTF; cdr3_nt: TGTGCCAGCAGTCCAAGAAGACACGGGGCCAACGTCCTGACTTTC
d_call: .; clone_size: .; v_call: TRBV9; j_call: TRBJ1-2; cdr3_aa: CASSPWDRNYGYTF; cdr3_nt: TGTGCCAGCAGCCCCTGGGATCGTAACTATGGCTACACCTTC
d_call: .; clone_size: .; v_call: TRBV30; j_call: TRBJ1-5; cdr3_aa: CAWGLRQAIWPQHF; cdr3_nt: TGTGCCTGGGGCCTGAGACAGGCGATCTGGCCCCAGCATTTT
d_call: .; clone_size: .; v_call: TRBV11-3; j_call: TRBJ1-2; cdr3_aa: CASSARETANYGYTF; cdr3_nt: TGTGCCAGCAGCGCCCGGGAAACAGCTAACTATGGCTACACCTTC
d_call: .; clone_size: .; v_call: TRBV19; j_call: TRBJ1-2; cdr3_aa: CASTFVGGGYTF; cdr3_nt: TGTGCCAGTACCTTTGTGGGAGGCGGCTACACCTTC
d_call: .; clone_size: .; v_call: TRBV6-1; j_call: TRBJ2-7; cdr3_aa: CASSEAARGEQYF; cdr3_nt: TGTGCCAGCAGTGAAGCGGCAAGGGGCGAGCAGTACTTC
d_call: .; clone_size: few; v_call: TRBV6-4; j_call: TRBJ1-4; cdr3_aa: CASTGSGVDEKLFF; cdr3_nt: TGTGCCAGCACCGGATCGGGGGTTGACGAAAAACTGTTTTTT
d_call: TRBD2; clone_size: .; v_call: TRBV5-4; j_call: TRBJ2-5; cdr3_aa: CASSTTSGGAQTQYF; cdr3_nt: TGTGCCAGCAGCACTACTAGCGGGGGGGCCCAGACCCAGTACTTC
d_call: .; clone_size: .; v_call: TRBV9; j_call: TRBJ2-7; cdr3_aa: CASSVGPSSYEQYF; cdr3_nt: TGTGCCAGCAGCGTAGGACCCAGCTCCTACGAGCAGTACTTC
d_call: .; clone_size: .; v_call: TRBV6-5; j_call: TRBJ1-2; cdr3_aa: CASSYAGPSEGYTF; cdr3_nt: TGTGCCAGCAGTTACGCCGGTCCTAGTGAGGGCTACACCTTC
d_call: TRBD2; clone_size: .; v_call: TRBV10-3; j_call: TRBJ2-3; cdr3_aa: CAIRAGTTTDTQYF; cdr3_nt: TGTGCCATCAGGGCCGGGACTACCACAGATACGCAGTATTTT
d_call: .; clone_size: .; v_call: TRBV6-5; j_call: TRBJ2-2; cdr3_aa: CASSYRGELFF; cdr3_nt: TGTGCCAGCAGTTACCGGGGGGAGCTGTTTTTT
d_call: .; clone_size: .; v_call: TRBV30; j_call: TRBJ2-3; cdr3_aa: CAWGRKASTDTQYF; cdr3_nt: TGTGCCTGGGGGCGGAAGGCTAGCACAGATACGCAGTATTTT
d_call: TRBD1; clone_size: once; v_call: TRBV7-6; j_call: TRBJ2-7; cdr3_aa: CASSLIPGTGTYEQYF; cdr3_nt: TGTGCCAGCAGCTTAATCCCCGGGACAGGAACCTACGAGCAGTACTTC
d_call: .; clone_size: .; v_call: TRBV5-6; j_call: TRBJ2-7; cdr3_aa: CASRMEVDLEQYF; cdr3_nt: TGTGCCAGCCGGATGGAAGTGGACCTCGAGCAGTACTTC
d_call: .; clone_size: .; v_call: TRBV12-5; j_call: TRBJ2-7; cdr3_aa: CASGLVRGWNYEQYF; cdr3_nt: TGTGCTAGTGGTTTGGTAAGGGGGTGGAACTACGAGCAGTACTTC
d_call: TRBD2; clone_size: .; v_call: TRBV27; j_call: TRBJ2-1; cdr3_aa: CAARLAGSYNEQFF; cdr3_nt: TGTGCCGCAAGACTAGCGGGCTCCTACAATGAGCAGTTCTTC
d_call: TRBD2; clone_size: .; v_call: TRBV6-5; j_call: TRBJ2-3; cdr3_aa: CASSDGTSRSDTQYF; cdr3_nt: TGTGCCAGCTCCGATGGGACTAGCAGATCAGATACGCAGTATTTT
d_call: TRBD1; clone_size: .; v_call: TRBV2; j_call: TRBJ1-1; cdr3_aa: CASRGQAAGAFF; cdr3_nt: TGTGCCAGCAGGGGACAGGCGGCGGGCGCTTTCTTT
d_call: TRBD2; clone_size: .; v_call: TRBV15; j_call: TRBJ2-3; cdr3_aa: CATSRATGGLSDTQYF; cdr3_nt: TGTGCCACCAGCAGAGCGACGGGAGGGCTTTCAGATACGCAGTATTTT
d_call: .; clone_size: .; v_call: TRBV7-3; j_call: TRBJ2-3; cdr3_aa: CASSQGGGGRTDTQYF; cdr3_nt: TGTGCCAGCAGCCAAGGTGGAGGCGGGCGCACAGATACGCAGTATTTT
d_call: .; clone_size: .; v_call: TRBV6-5; j_call: TRBJ1-4; cdr3_aa: CASSVLGANEKLFF; cdr3_nt: TGTGCCAGCAGTGTCTTGGGGGCTAATGAAAAACTGTTTTTT
d_call: TRBD1; clone_size: .; v_call: TRBV7-8; j_call: TRBJ2-7; cdr3_aa: CASSADRGSHEQYF; cdr3_nt: TGTGCCAGCAGCGCTGACAGGGGTAGCCACGAGCAGTACTTC
d_call: .; clone_size: .; v_call: TRBV10-2; j_call: TRBJ1-4; cdr3_aa: CASSEAGGRNEKLFF; cdr3_nt: TGCGCCAGCAGTGAGGCGGGGGGCCGGAATGAAAAACTGTTTTTT
d_call: .; clone_size: .; v_call: TRBV7-5; j_call: TRBJ1-2; cdr3_aa: CRPIRGQPFYGYTF; cdr3_nt: TGTAGGCCAATCCGAGGACAGCCTTTCTATGGCTACACCTTC
d_call: TRBD1; clone_size: .; v_call: TRBV6-5; j_call: TRBJ1-1; cdr3_aa: CASSINWDRGAFF; cdr3_nt: TGTGCCAGCAGCATTAATTGGGACAGAGGAGCTTTCTTT
d_call: .; clone_size: .; v_call: TRBV10-1; j_call: TRBJ1-1; cdr3_aa: CASSTTGHNEAFF; cdr3_nt: TGCGCCAGCAGCACGACAGGACACAACGAAGCTTTCTTT
d_call: TRBD1; clone_size: .; v_call: TRBV27; j_call: TRBJ1-2; cdr3_aa: CASSDRDRGNYGYTF; cdr3_nt: TGTGCCAGCAGTGACAGGGACAGGGGGAACTATGGCTACACCTTC
d_call: .; clone_size: .; v_call: TRBV5-1; j_call: TRBJ2-1; cdr3_aa: CASSLDQGQHNEQFF; cdr3_nt: TGCGCCAGCAGCTTGGATCAGGGACAACACAATGAGCAGTTCTTC
d_call: TRBD2; clone_size: .; v_call: TRBV5-1; j_call: TRBJ2-5; cdr3_aa: CASAGGFGAGETQYF; cdr3_nt: TGCGCCAGCGCGGGGGGCTTTGGTGCAGGAGAGACCCAGTACTTC